This T cell receptor (beta chain) was sequenced in a study of T cells in Graves' hyperthyroidism and ophthalmopathy. From RNA transcripts, TCR beta CDR3 regions were amplified. Primed by the HTBI set, a first-round RT-PCR was run on the TCR CDR3. MiXCR, applied by TCRdb to the multiplex PCR reads, yields one record per CDR3 protein. The table has roughly 700,000 distinct CDR3 sequences, 30% to 40% seen once. There are a few counts of this clonotype. Germline values: CDR1 SGHRS, CDR2 YFSETQ. The CDR3 is made up of 15 amino acids. V shed 0 bases and J shed 4 bases, with 13 bases lying between them. This chain connects TRBV5-1 to TRBJ1-1, with D maybe TRBD1 (6 bases). The TCR comes from a woman in her forties with Graves' hyperthyroidism. Sequenced input: blood. The CDR3 coding sequence is TGCGCCAGCAGCTTGGAAGGGGGGAGATCCACTGAAGCTTTCTTT. Residues: CASSLEGGRSTEAFF.